A selection of T cell receptor beta chains follows, all from one sample in a study of early T cells in non-severe SARS-CoV-2 infection. MiXCR, applied by TCRdb to the 5' RACE reads, yields one record per CDR3 protein. The sample has tens of thousands of distinct CDR3 sequences; around 5.1% are singletons. The source material was whole blood. All receptors come from an adult who was a healthcare worker with PCR-confirmed SARS-CoV-2 infection or an uninfected control (not recorded which). Both conserved end residues are part of each CDR3. D genes are given only for firm matches. A row's size may be missing; if present it is once, few, many or a size class.

few	.	TRBV7-9	TRBJ1-6	CASSGPNPRGEISSYNSPLHF	TGTGCCAGCAGCGGCCCGAACCCGAGAGGAGAAATTAGCTCCTATAATTCACCCCTCCACTTT
few	.	TRBV4-2	TRBJ1-6	CASSQGQGNNSPLHF	TGTGCCAGCAGCCAAGGTCAGGGGAATAATTCACCCCTCCACTTT
many	.	TRBV6-5	TRBJ2-1	CASSPIHPAGRSYNEQFF	TGTGCCAGCAGCCCGATACACCCGGCTGGGAGGTCCTACAATGAGCAGTTCTTC
many	TRBD1	TRBV2	TRBJ1-5	CASSRDRGPLNQPQHF	TGTGCCAGCAGCAGAGACAGGGGCCCTCTCAATCAGCCCCAGCATTTT
few	TRBD1	TRBV2	TRBJ2-2	CASSPRTGSPGELFF	TGTGCCAGCAGTCCACGGACAGGGTCCCCCGGGGAGCTGTTTTTT
.	.	TRBV20-1	TRBJ2-7	CSARDSRSYEQYF	TGCAGTGCTAGAGACTCCCGCTCCTACGAGCAGTACTTC
few	.	TRBV12-3/TRBV12-4	TRBJ1-5	CASRQGRLQPQHF	TGTGCCAGCAGACAGGGCCGGCTGCAGCCCCAGCATTTT
many	TRBD1	TRBV7-9	TRBJ1-2	CASSPETGYGYTF	TGTGCCAGCAGCCCAGAGACAGGGTATGGCTACACCTTC
few	.	TRBV5-1	TRBJ2-5	CASSLVGVIETQYF	TGCGCCAGCAGCTTGGTGGGGGTGATTGAGACCCAGTACTTC
.	TRBD1	TRBV11-3	TRBJ2-1	CASSLGQVRGDEQFF	TGTGCCAGCAGCTTGGGACAGGTCCGGGGCGATGAGCAGTTCTTC
many	TRBD2	TRBV20-1	TRBJ2-1	CSASTTSGRALGDEQFF	TGCAGTGCTAGTACTACTAGCGGGAGGGCCTTAGGCGATGAGCAGTTCTTC
many	.	TRBV7-9	TRBJ2-3	CASSSLLGLGEQYF	TGTGCCAGCAGCTCCCTTCTAGGACTGGGTGAGCAGTATTTT
few	TRBD2	TRBV6-6	TRBJ2-7	CASRSGTSGSLDEQYF	TGTGCCAGCCGTTCCGGGACTAGCGGGAGTCTGGACGAGCAGTACTTC
many	.	TRBV5-6	TRBJ2-1	CASSRRPGQYNEQFF	TGTGCCAGCAGCCGGCGTCCGGGACAATACAATGAGCAGTTCTTC
few	TRBD1	TRBV27	TRBJ1-5	CASSMGQGGFSNQPQHF	TGTGCCAGCAGTATGGGACAGGGCGGGTTTAGCAATCAGCCCCAGCATTTT
few	.	TRBV10-3	TRBJ2-4	CAISDQGAKNIQYF	TGTGCCATCAGTGACCAGGGGGCCAAAAACATTCAGTACTTC
many	TRBD2	TRBV20-1	TRBJ2-3	CSAREKLAGWDTQYF	TGCAGTGCTAGAGAAAAACTAGCGGGATGGGATACGCAGTATTTT
many	.	TRBV20-1	TRBJ1-6	CSASRGNGAPLHF	TGCAGTGCTAGCCGGGGGAACGGAGCACCCCTCCACTTT
.	.	TRBV20-1	TRBJ2-1	CSAGLQGTSLQFF	TGCAGTGCGGGCCTACAGGGAACCTCCCTGCAGTTCTTC
many	TRBD1	TRBV6-1	TRBJ1-4	CASVKVFGQGGKLFF	TGTGCCAGCGTGAAGGTGTTCGGACAGGGCGGGAAACTGTTTTTT
.	.	TRBV5-1	TRBJ2-7	CASSLVFGTYEQYF	TGCGCCAGCAGCTTGGTTTTCGGCACCTACGAGCAGTACTTC
few	.	TRBV20-1	TRBJ2-5	CSAGGASETQYF	TGCAGTGCTGGAGGGGCGAGCGAGACCCAGTACTTC
many	.	TRBV6-2/TRBV6-3	TRBJ2-2	CALRAGVSGELFF	TGTGCCCTTCGAGCAGGGGTCTCCGGGGAGCTGTTTTTT
many	TRBD1	TRBV11-3	TRBJ1-1	CASSPKDRVNTEAFF	TGTGCCAGCAGCCCCAAGGACAGGGTAAACACTGAAGCTTTCTTT
many	TRBD2	TRBV20-1	TRBJ2-5	CSARRASGKGMQETQYF	TGCAGTGCTAGAAGGGCTAGCGGGAAGGGGATGCAAGAGACCCAGTACTTC
many	.	TRBV28	TRBJ1-5	CATYGSFSSSNQPQHF	TGTGCCACTTACGGCTCTTTCTCCTCCAGCAATCAGCCCCAGCATTTT
many	.	TRBV29-1	TRBJ2-1	CSVGGAKGNEQFF	TGCAGCGTTGGGGGGGCCAAGGGCAATGAGCAGTTCTTC
many	TRBD1	TRBV10-3	TRBJ1-3	CAITDRAGNTIYF	TGTGCCATCACCGACAGGGCTGGAAACACCATATATTTT
many	.	TRBV30	TRBJ1-2	CAWSLSYGYTF	TGTGCCTGGAGCCTCTCTTATGGCTACACCTTC
many	.	TRBV30	TRBJ2-3	CAWSPQRDTQYF	TGTGCCTGGAGCCCTCAGAGGGATACGCAGTATTTT
many	.	TRBV28	TRBJ2-1	CASSVASLGNNEQFF	TGTGCCAGCAGTGTCGCCAGTCTGGGGAACAATGAGCAGTTCTTC
many	.	TRBV20-1	TRBJ2-7	CSAPLSHEQYF	TGCAGTGCCCCCCTTTCCCACGAGCAGTACTTC
many	.	TRBV10-3	TRBJ2-5	CAISRQDKQETQYF	TGTGCCATCAGTCGACAGGACAAACAAGAGACCCAGTACTTC
many	.	TRBV18	TRBJ2-1	CASSPLGAVVEQFF	TGTGCCAGCTCACCACTAGGAGCGGTCGTTGAGCAGTTCTTC
many	.	TRBV20-1	TRBJ2-1	CSARNPLDRAYNEQFF	TGCAGTGCTAGAAATCCCCTGGACAGAGCTTACAATGAGCAGTTCTTC
few	TRBD2	TRBV20-1	TRBJ2-5	CSAPARLRGAQETQYF	TGCAGTGCTCCAGCCCGTCTGCGGGGGGCCCAAGAGACCCAGTACTTC
.	.	TRBV7-2	TRBJ2-7	CAWGPPGEQYF	TGTGCCTGGGGTCCTCCGGGGGAGCAGTACTTC
many	.	TRBV24-1	TRBJ2-2	CATSDRGLGTNTGELFF	TGTGCCACCAGTGATCGGGGGTTGGGAACGAACACCGGGGAGCTGTTTTTT
many	TRBD1	TRBV11-2	TRBJ1-2	CASSLQGVGYGYTF	TGTGCCAGCAGCTTGCAGGGGGTCGGCTATGGCTACACCTTC
.	.	TRBV6-6	TRBJ1-2	CALGGSFYGYTF	TGTGCCCTGGGAGGCTCCTTCTATGGCTACACCTTC
.	TRBD1	TRBV10-3	TRBJ2-5	CAISPGQGARGEETQYF	TGTGCCATCAGTCCCGGACAGGGCGCCCGGGGAGAGGAGACCCAGTACTTC
many	TRBD2	TRBV5-1	TRBJ2-5	CASSLGLAQETQYF	TGCGCCAGCAGCCTGGGACTAGCGCAAGAGACCCAGTACTTC
many	.	TRBV20-1	TRBJ2-1	CSAKDFRVGSYNEQFF	TGCAGTGCTAAAGACTTCAGGGTGGGCTCCTACAATGAGCAGTTCTTC
many	TRBD2	TRBV7-9	TRBJ2-7	CASSTTSGHSYEQYF	TGTGCCAGCAGCACGACTAGCGGTCATTCCTACGAGCAGTACTTC
few	.	TRBV6-1	TRBJ2-7	CASSELYPGTSSYEQYF	TGTGCCAGCAGTGAATTGTACCCCGGGACATCGTCCTACGAGCAGTACTTC
few	.	TRBV20-1	TRBJ1-2	CSAHPRQDGYTF	TGCAGTGCTCACCCACGACAGGATGGCTACACCTTC